Sequencing of this TCR beta chain was carried out in a study of cytomegalovirus exposure and HLA in healthy donors. As for the study in general: It was reported in a later analysis that the same platform had been used for the 90 to 150 validation repertoires as for the approximately 670 first-cohort repertoires.

Findings of the study overall: Per published reports, the classifier diagnosed cytomegalovirus status with high specificity and sensitivity. TCR beta chains numbering more than 150 were designated cytomegalovirus-associated.

Using immunoSEQ multiplex PCR, the repertoire was profiled, and TCRdb retains in-frame clones only, with some absent. The sample lists some 140,000 clones, 70% to 90% occurring once. As to this clone: The antigen remains unidentified.

Germline V CDR1 and CDR2: MNHEY, SVGAGI. With V trimmed by 6 bases and J by 8 bases, 9 bases remained unmatched. This CDR3 has 13 residues. This TCR derives from a man between 18 and 35 years old in good health and CMV-seropositive. Source material: PBMCs. The V gene is TRBV6-5, the J gene TRBJ1-2, with 7 nucleotides matching TRBD1. The CDR3 here is CASRTLGGRGYTF. The CDR3 DNA sequence: TGTGCCAGCAGGACCTTAGGGGGCAGAGGCTACACCTTC.